The 24 T cell receptor beta chains in this list originate from one sample, sequenced in a study of CD8 T cells in Susac syndrome. With random hexamers, about 0.45 to 1 ug RNA was reverse transcribed. TCRdb re-called the immunoSEQ multiplex PCR reads with MiXCR, one entry per CDR3 protein. The sample contains 150,000 or so distinct CDR3 sequences, roughly 95% of which appear only once. Sequencing was performed on CD4+ T cells from PBMCs. These receptors all stem from a human donor with Susac syndrome.

This chain uses TRBV10-3 with TRBJ2-1; TRBD2 agrees at 8 bases. In germline, CDR1 is ENHRY, CDR2 SYGVKD. V gave up 7 bases and J gave up 10 bases; unmatched junction bases: 12. There are 14 residues in the CDR3. The CDR3: CAITAVPTGGEQFF. The CDR3 bases are TGTGCCATCACCGCCGTCCCTACGGGGGGGGAGCAGTTCTTC.

The CDR3, as DNA: TGCAGTGCTAGAGAGGACGCGGATACGCAGTATTTT. Translation gives CSAREDADTQYF. This chain joins TRBV20-1 and TRBJ2-3, with D hard to call. The CDR3 length is 12 residues. The V gene lost 0 bases and the J gene lost 6 bases, with 7 bases spanning the gap. The V gene's germline CDR1 is DFQATT and CDR2 SNEGSKA (reference sequence).

This sequence joins TRBV6-5 and TRBJ1-5; D is undetermined. This CDR3 region has 14 residues. Germline CDR1 MNHEY, CDR2 SVGAGI. V was trimmed by 9 bases and J by 3 bases, leaving 15 bases between them. CDR3 sequence (DNA): TGTGCCAGTTCCCACGAGACAACCAATCAGCCCCAGCATTTT. Amino acids: CASSHETTNQPQHF.

The chain employs TRBV5-6 and TRBJ1-5; 11 nucleotides match TRBD1. J lost 1 base, V lost 4 bases, and 1 base had no gene match. CDR1 SGHDT and CDR2 YYEEEE come from the germline V gene. The CDR3 spans 15 residues. Written as DNA, the CDR3 is TGTGCCAGCAGCCGGGACAGGGGGAGCAATCAGCCCCAGCATTTT. It codes for CASSRDRGSNQPQHF.

This chain uses TRBV5-4 with TRBJ2-1, with 8 bases lining up with TRBD2. Germline V gives CDR1 SGHNT, CDR2 YYREEE (reference sequence). There are 15 residues in the CDR3. V lost 6 bases and J lost 7; bases outside the gene matches: 12. This CDR3 is CASIEGGTRRNEQFF. The CDR3 region has the DNA TGTGCCAGCATAGAAGGTGGGACTAGGAGGAATGAGCAGTTCTTC.

The J gene is TRBJ2-1, the V gene TRBV29-1; 12 nucleotides agree with TRBD2. V shed 3 bases and J 4 bases; nucleotides not matched to a gene: 4. This CDR3 contains 15 residues. Germline CDR1 reads SQVTM; CDR2 reads ANQGSEA. The CDR3 coding sequence is TGCAGCGTTGACCCCACTAGCGGGGGGTACAATGAGCAGTTCTTC. This codes for CSVDPTSGGYNEQFF.

The chain recombines TRBV9 with TRBJ1-5; tentatively, D is TRBD1 (5 bases). CDR1 is SGDLS and CDR2 is YYNGEE in the germline V gene. V was clipped by 0 bases and J by 9 bases, with 13 bases between them. The CDR3 covers 14 residues. The CDR3 bases are TGTGCCAGCAGCGTAGATCCCGTTCAGGGGCCCCAGCATTTT. This sequence encodes CASSVDPVQGPQHF.

The J gene is TRBJ2-5, the V gene TRBV12-5; 7 positions match TRBD1. The CDR3 consists of 13 residues. Germline CDR1 and CDR2: LGHNT and FRNRAP. With 7 bases clipped from V and 2 bases from J, the junction kept 4 bases outside the gene matches. The CDR3 DNA follows: TGTGCTAGTGCCCAGACAGGGCAAGAGACCCAGTACTTC. Its translation is CASAQTGQETQYF.

This sequence joins TRBV23-1 and TRBJ1-4; D is ambiguous. TRBV23-1 is an ORF; its function is uncertain. V gave up 4 bases and J gave up 8 bases, with 11 bases separating them. The CDR3 sequence is 13 residues long. CDR3 region: CASSPGSCEKLFF. In DNA form, the CDR3 reads TGCGCCAGCAGTCCCGGTTCATGCGAAAAACTGTTTTTT.

The rearrangement joins TRBV15 to TRBJ2-3; 7 bases match TRBD2. V dropped 0 bases and J dropped 2; count of bases not matched to a gene: 5. CDR1 and CDR2 (germline): LNHNV, YYDKDF (reference sequence). There are 16 residues in the CDR3. The CDR3, as DNA: TGTGCCACCAGCAGAGAAGCGGGGACTATCACAGATACGCAGTATTTT. It translates to CATSREAGTITDTQYF.

The gene calls are TRBV11-2 and TRBJ2-4; no clear D gene. Between the trimmed V and J ends, which lost 7 bases and 3 bases, there was a span of 10 bases. This CDR3 spans 13 amino acids. Per germline, CDR1 SGHAT and CDR2 FQNNGV. CDR3 sequence: CASMEFGKNIQYF. CDR3 DNA: TGTGCCAGCATGGAGTTTGGCAAAAACATTCAGTACTTC.

The chain has TRBV7-9 and TRBJ1-2; 7 bases are shared with TRBD1. Trimming cost V 1 base and J 7 bases; bases outside gene matches: 12. Germline V CDR1 and CDR2: SEHNR, FQNEAQ (reference sequence). The CDR3 spans 16 residues. In DNA form, the CDR3 reads TGTGCCAGCAGCTTAGGACTGACAGGGATTGGCGGTGGCTACACCTTC. Translated: CASSLGLTGIGGGYTF. The whole variable domain, filled in from reference TRBV7-9 and TRBJ1-2, reads DTGVSQNPRHKITKRGQNVTFRCDPISEHNRLYWYRQTLGQGPEFLTYFQNEAQLEKSRLLSDRFSAERPKGSFSTLEIQRTEQGDSAMYLCASSLGLTGIGGGYTFGSGTRLTVV.

This clonotype was observed once. The chain has TRBV5-6 and TRBJ1-1; D might be TRBD1 (6 bases). Germline-derived CDR1 and CDR2 are SGHDT and YYEEEE. Trimming stripped 2 bases from V and 1 base from J, with 12 bases between. The CDR3 consists of 15 residues. The CDR3 DNA follows: TGTGCCAGCAGCTTCGCGGGGGGCTCGAACACTGAAGCTTTCTTT. Protein product: CASSFAGGSNTEAFF.

The chain uses TRBV20-1 and TRBJ2-1; D ambiguous. The CDR3 sequence is 13 residues long. Trimming left V 4 bases short and J 4 bases short, with 11 bases between. Germline values: CDR1 DFQATT, CDR2 SNEGSKA (reference sequence). The CDR3 bases are TGCAGTGCTAAGCTGGCTTTGTACAATGAGCAGTTCTTC. Its protein product is CSAKLALYNEQFF.

The chain links TRBV6-1 to TRBJ2-7, with 13 bases that match TRBD2. The CDR3 length is 17 residues. V lost 6 bases, J lost 7 bases, and 15 bases stayed unmatched. Germline V lookup: CDR1 MNHNS, CDR2 SASEGT. CDR3 residues: CASSPRLAGGPGVEQYF. The CDR3 DNA sequence: TGTGCCAGCAGCCCTAGACTAGCGGGGGGCCCCGGGGTTGAGCAGTACTTC.

This clonotype was recorded only once. The V call is TRBV9, the J call TRBJ2-2, with D unclear. The germline V gene has CDR1 SGDLS and CDR2 YYNGEE. The V gene lost 0 bases and the J gene lost 4 bases, with 7 bases spanning the gap. The CDR3 spans 14 residues. CDR3 nucleotides: TGTGCCAGCAGCGTAGTTGTTGGCACCGGGGAGCTGTTTTTT. Protein product: CASSVVVGTGELFF. The variable domain in full, completed from reference TRBV9 and TRBJ2-2, reads DSGVTQTPKHLITATGQRVTLRCSPRSGDLSVYWYQQSLDQGLQFLIQYYNGEERAKGNILERFSAQQFPDLHSELNLSSLELGDSALYFCASSVVVGTGELFFGEGSRLTVL.

The CDR3 is CASSLEAASGGAKFF. The CDR3 region has the DNA TGTGCCAGCAGCTTGGAGGCGGCCAGCGGGGGGGCCAAGTTCTTC. V gene TRBV5-4 combines with J gene TRBJ2-1; 10 nucleotides line up with TRBD2. Trimming at V came to 0 bases and at J to 14 bases, leaving 11 bases not matched to a gene. CDR3 length equals 15 residues. CDR1 is SGHNT, CDR2 YYREEE, per germline (reference sequence).

This clonotype was recorded only once. V usage is TRBV7-8 and J usage is TRBJ1-4; no clear D. V was cut by 0 bases and J by 2 bases, with 10 bases left in between. The CDR3 runs 16 residues. CDR1 and CDR2 from the germline V gene are SGHVS and FQNEAQ. CDR3 nucleotide sequence: TGTGCCAGCAGCTTAGCGCCGTATGTGACTAATGAAAAACTGTTTTTT. Its translation is CASSLAPYVTNEKLFF.

This chain joins TRBV5-1 and TRBJ2-1; the D is unclear. The CDR3 extends over 12 amino acids. Germline values: CDR1 SGHRS, CDR2 YFSETQ. V gave up 1 base and J gave up 7 bases, with 6 bases separating them. This CDR3 reads CASSLFQNEQFF. In DNA, the CDR3 is TGCGCCAGCAGCTTGTTTCAAAATGAGCAGTTCTTC.

The chain combines TRBV18 with TRBJ1-6; no firm D call. The germline V gene encodes CDR1 KGHSH and CDR2 LQKENI. The CDR3 loop spans 13 amino acids. With 2 bases removed from V and 8 bases from J, the gap between germline ends came to 7 bases. The CDR3 here is CASSPMADSPLHF. The DNA for the CDR3 is TGTGCCAGCTCACCAATGGCAGATTCACCCCTCCACTTT. Based on the CDR3 plus reference TRBV18 and TRBJ1-6, the full variable domain is NAGVMQNPRHLVRRRGQEARLRCSPMKGHSHVYWYRQLPEEGLKFMVYLQKENIIDESGMPKERFSAEFPKEGPSILRIQQVVRGDSAAYFCASSPMADSPLHFGNGTRLTVT.

V usage is TRBV14 and J usage is TRBJ2-7; D might be TRBD1 (5 bases). The CDR3 is 14 residues long. Trimming took 1 base from V and 2 from J, leaving 9 bases between them. CDR1 and CDR2 (germline): SGHDN, FVKESK. In nucleotides, the CDR3 is TGTGCCAGCAGCCAAGCAGGGTCCCCCTACGAGCAGTACTTC. Its protein product is CASSQAGSPYEQYF.

The sample holds one count of this clonotype. The CDR3 nucleotides read TGCGCCAGCAGCGCAACAGGGGGAGACTATGGCTACACCTTC. The encoded protein is CASSATGGDYGYTF. The rearrangement joins TRBV5-1 to TRBJ1-2; 8 nucleotides match TRBD1. Losses at the gene ends were 4 bases for V and 3 bases for J; bases not matched to a gene: 5. Germline V gene sequence: CDR1 SGHRS, CDR2 YFSETQ. The CDR3 contains 14 residues.

This clonotype is a singleton in its sample. This chain connects TRBV3-1 to TRBJ2-1, with TRBD2 matching 10 bases. V lost 2 bases and J lost 4; bases outside the gene matches: 8. The CDR3 contains 17 residues. Looked up from germline, CDR1 is LGHDT and CDR2 is YNNKEL (reference sequence). The CDR3 DNA sequence: TGTGCCAGCAGCCAAAGGGCCTCAGCGGGGGGGTACAATGAGCAGTTCTTC. Amino acids: CASSQRASAGGYNEQFF.

This rearrangement joins TRBV4-1 to TRBJ1-1, with TRBD1 matching 7 bases. Germline CDR1 is MGHRA and CDR2 is YSYEKL. V shed 2 bases and J 4 bases; nucleotides not matched to a gene: 10. The CDR3 loop spans 16 amino acids. The DNA of the CDR3 is TGCGCCAGCAGCCAAACCCCCCGGGACAGCCTCACTGAAGCTTTCTTT. It specifies CASSQTPRDSLTEAFF.